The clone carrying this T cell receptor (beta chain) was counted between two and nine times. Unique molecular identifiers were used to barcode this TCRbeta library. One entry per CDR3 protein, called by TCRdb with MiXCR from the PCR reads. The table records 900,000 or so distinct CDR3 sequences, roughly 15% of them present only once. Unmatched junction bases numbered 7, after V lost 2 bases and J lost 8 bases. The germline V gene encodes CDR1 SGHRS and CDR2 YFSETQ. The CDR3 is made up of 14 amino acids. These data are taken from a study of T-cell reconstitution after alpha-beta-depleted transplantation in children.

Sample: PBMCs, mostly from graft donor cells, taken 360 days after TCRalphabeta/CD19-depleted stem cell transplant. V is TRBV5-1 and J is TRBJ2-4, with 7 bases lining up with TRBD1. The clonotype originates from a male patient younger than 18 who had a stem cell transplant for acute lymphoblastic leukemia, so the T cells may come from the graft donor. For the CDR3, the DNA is TGCGCCAGCAGCTTCCGACAGGGTGGAGACATTCAGTACTTC. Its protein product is CASSFRQGGDIQYF. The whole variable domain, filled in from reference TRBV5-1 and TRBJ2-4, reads KAGVTQTPRYLIKTRGQQVTLSCSPISGHRSVSWYQQTPGQGLQFLFEYFSETQRNKGNFPGRFSGRQFSNSRSEMNVSTLELGDSALYLCASSFRQGGDIQYFGAGTRLSVL.